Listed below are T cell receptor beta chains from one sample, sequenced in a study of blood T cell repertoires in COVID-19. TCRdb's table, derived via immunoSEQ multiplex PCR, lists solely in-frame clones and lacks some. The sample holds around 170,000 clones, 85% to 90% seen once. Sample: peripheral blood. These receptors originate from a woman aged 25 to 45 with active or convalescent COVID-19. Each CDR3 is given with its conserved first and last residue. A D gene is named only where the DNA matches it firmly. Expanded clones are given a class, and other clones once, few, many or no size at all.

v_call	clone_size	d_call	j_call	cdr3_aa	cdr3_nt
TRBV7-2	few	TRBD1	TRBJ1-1	CASSPPWDRGSFF	TGTGCCAGCAGCCCACCCTGGGACAGGGGGTCTTTCTTT
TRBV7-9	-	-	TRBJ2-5	CASLDSQETQYF	TGTGCCAGTTTGGACAGTCAAGAGACCCAGTACTTC
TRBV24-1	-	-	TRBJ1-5	CATSEWQGGDSNQPQHF	TGTGCCACCAGTGAATGGCAGGGTGGAGATAGCAATCAGCCCCAGCATTTT
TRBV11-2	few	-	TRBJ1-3	CASSLDLGNTIYF	TGTGCCAGCAGCTTAGACCTTGGAAACACCATATATTTT
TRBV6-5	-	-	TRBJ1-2	CASSYSGRPINYGYTF	TGTGCCAGCAGTTACTCGGGCAGGCCGATTAACTATGGCTACACCTTC
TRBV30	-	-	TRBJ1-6	CAWSSRADSPLHF	TGTGCCTGGAGCAGCAGGGCTGATTCACCCCTCCACTTT
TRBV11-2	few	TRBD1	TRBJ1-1	CASSSYRGLNTEAFF	TGTGCCAGCAGCTCATACAGGGGGCTGAACACTGAAGCTTTCTTT
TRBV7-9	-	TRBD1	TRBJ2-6	CASSSSGTVSGANVLTF	TGTGCCAGCAGCTCTTCCGGGACAGTCTCTGGGGCCAACGTCCTGACTTTC
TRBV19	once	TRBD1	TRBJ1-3	CASSFRQGNTIYF	TGTGCCAGTAGTTTTAGACAGGGGAACACCATATATTTT
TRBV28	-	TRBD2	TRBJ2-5	CASSRDQAGGGETQYF	TGTGCCAGCAGCCGTGACCAAGCGGGAGGGGGGGAGACCCAGTACTTC
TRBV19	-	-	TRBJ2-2	CASLESDTGELFF	TGTGCCAGCTTAGAATCGGACACCGGGGAGCTGTTTTTT
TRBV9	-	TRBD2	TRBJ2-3	CASSVVSGGTDTQYF	TGTGCCAGCAGCGTAGTAAGCGGGGGGACAGATACGCAGTATTTT
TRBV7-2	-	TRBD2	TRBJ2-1	CASTGGSRNEQFF	TGTGCCAGTACGGGCGGGAGTCGTAATGAGCAGTTCTTC
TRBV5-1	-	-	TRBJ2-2	CASSLSRGGELFF	TGCGCCAGCAGCTTGTCGCGTGGCGGGGAGCTGTTTTTT
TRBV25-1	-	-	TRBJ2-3	CASSDTRGDTQYF	TGTGCCAGCAGTGATACCCGGGGGGATACGCAGTATTTT
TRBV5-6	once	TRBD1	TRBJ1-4	CASSLGQAPGYEELFF	TGTGCCAGCAGCCTAGGACAGGCCCCCGGGTATGAAGAACTGTTTTTT
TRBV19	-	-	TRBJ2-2	CASSIGRYTNTGELFF	TGTGCCAGTAGTATAGGCCGGTATACGAACACCGGGGAGCTGTTTTTT
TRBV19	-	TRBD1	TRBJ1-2	CASSIRGQNYGYTF	TGTGCCAGTAGTATCAGGGGGCAAAACTATGGCTACACCTTC
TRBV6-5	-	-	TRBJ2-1	CASSSTGTLWSFGQFF	TGTGCCAGCAGTTCCACAGGGACCCTTTGGTCCTTTGGGCAGTTCTTC
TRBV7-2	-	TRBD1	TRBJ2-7	CASSSGQGVDEQYF	TGTGCCAGCAGCTCGGGACAGGGCGTAGACGAGCAGTACTTC
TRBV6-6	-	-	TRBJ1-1	CAIQRGGLTEAFF	TGTGCCATCCAGCGGGGAGGTCTCACTGAAGCTTTCTTT
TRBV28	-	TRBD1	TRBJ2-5	CASSSLRQGEETQYF	TGTGCCAGCAGTTCTTTACGACAGGGGGAGGAGACCCAGTACTTC
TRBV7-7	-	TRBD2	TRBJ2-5	CASSLAGLAETQYF	TGTGCTAGCAGCTTAGCCGGACTAGCAGAGACCCAGTACTTC
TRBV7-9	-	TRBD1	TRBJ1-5	CASSFFGTGDQPQHF	TGTGCCAGCAGTTTTTTCGGGACAGGGGATCAGCCCCAGCATTTT
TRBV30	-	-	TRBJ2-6	CACPTGPGANVLTF	TGTGCCTGTCCTACAGGGCCAGGGGCCAACGTCCTGACTTTC
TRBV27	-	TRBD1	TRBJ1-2	CASSFQGAAYGYTF	TGTGCCAGCAGTTTTCAGGGGGCAGCGTATGGCTACACCTTC
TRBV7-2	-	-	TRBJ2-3	CASSPDYLSTDTQYF	TGTGCCAGCAGCCCAGACTATCTGAGCACAGATACGCAGTATTTT
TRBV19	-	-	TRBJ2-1	CASSMGGTYYNEQFF	TGTGCCAGTAGTATGGGCGGGACTTATTACAATGAGCAGTTCTTC
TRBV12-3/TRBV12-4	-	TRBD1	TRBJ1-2	CASSPDRGLGYTF	TGTGCCAGCAGCCCCGACAGGGGGCTTGGCTACACCTTC
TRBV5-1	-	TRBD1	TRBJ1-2	CASTTGETDGYTF	TGCGCCAGCACCACAGGGGAGACGGATGGCTACACCTTC
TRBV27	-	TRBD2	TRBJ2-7	CASSSPTSPRWDEQYF	TGTGCCAGCAGTTCCCCGACTAGCCCAAGGTGGGACGAGCAGTACTTC
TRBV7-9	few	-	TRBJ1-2	CASSLAGGYGYTF	TGTGCCAGCAGCTTAGCCGGCGGGTATGGCTACACCTTC
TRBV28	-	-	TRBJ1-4	CASGTGNEKLFF	TGTGCCAGCGGCACAGGAAATGAAAAACTGTTTTTT
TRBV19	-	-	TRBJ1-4	CASSLLLGHTNEKLFF	TGTGCCAGTAGTTTGCTATTGGGCCATACTAATGAAAAACTGTTTTTT
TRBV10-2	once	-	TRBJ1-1	CASRWGQNTEAFF	TGCGCCAGCAGGTGGGGGCAGAACACTGAAGCTTTCTTT
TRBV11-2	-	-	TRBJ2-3	CASSLADTQYF	TGTGCCAGCAGCTTAGCGGATACGCAGTATTTT
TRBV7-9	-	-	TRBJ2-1	CATFSIQGGKFF	TGTGCCACCTTCTCCATCCAGGGGGGCAAGTTCTTC
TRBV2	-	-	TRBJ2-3	CASSDSLLVGTDTQYF	TGTGCCAGCAGTGATTCGTTACTAGTTGGCACAGATACGCAGTATTTT
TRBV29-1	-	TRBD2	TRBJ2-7	CSVAAGAGEQYF	TGCAGCGTCGCGGCGGGAGCCGGGGAGCAGTACTTC
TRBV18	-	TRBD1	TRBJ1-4	CASSPPGTGLNEKLFF	TGTGCCAGCTCACCACCGGGGACAGGGCTTAATGAAAAACTGTTTTTT
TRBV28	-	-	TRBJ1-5	CAGQARDQPQHF	TGTGCCGGGCAGGCGAGGGATCAGCCCCAGCATTTT
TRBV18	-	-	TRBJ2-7	CASSRGGDPGHEQYF	TGTGCCAGCTCAAGGGGCGGGGACCCCGGTCACGAGCAGTACTTC
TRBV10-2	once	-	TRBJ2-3	CASRDSSTDTQYF	TGCGCCAGCAGGGACTCGAGCACAGATACGCAGTATTTT
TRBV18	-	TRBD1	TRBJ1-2	CASSPPPTRGPNNYGYTF	TGTGCCAGCTCACCGCCCCCAACCAGGGGGCCAAATAACTATGGCTACACCTTC
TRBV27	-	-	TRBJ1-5	CASSRGGSVQPQHF	TGTGCCAGCAGTCGGGGGGGCTCAGTTCAGCCCCAGCATTTT